These 7 T cell receptor beta chains came from one sample sequenced in a study of blood T cell repertoires in COVID-19. Assay used: immunoSEQ multiplex PCR; TCRdb lists only in-frame clones, some missing. The sample holds tens of thousands of clones, over 65% seen once. Sequencing was done on a sample of peripheral blood. These receptors all stem from a woman aged 70-85 years with acute or convalescent COVID-19.

This chain joins TRBV7-2 and TRBJ2-3; 8 bases are a match to TRBD1. This CDR3 has 14 amino acids. After removal of 7 bases from V and 3 bases from J, the junction contained 6 bases not matched to a gene. Germline assignment: CDR1 SGHTA and CDR2 FQGNSA. The CDR3 reads CASTWQGATDTQYF. CDR3 DNA: TGTGCCAGCACTTGGCAGGGGGCAACAGATACGCAGTATTTT.

CDR3 sequence (DNA): TGCGCCAGCAGCCAAGAACAGGTCGGGGGCTCTGGGGCCAACGTCCTGACTTTC. It encodes CASSQEQVGGSGANVLTF. The rearrangement links TRBV4-1 to TRBJ2-6; D perhaps matches TRBD2 (6 bases). The germline gives CDR1 MGHRA, CDR2 YSYEKL. Trimming removed 0 bases from V and 0 bases from J, with 12 bases in between. This CDR3 contains 18 residues.

The V call is TRBV12-3 or TRBV12-4, the J call TRBJ1-1; D uncertain. V was pared by 7 bases and J by 5 bases, with 14 bases between. This CDR3 has 13 residues. The CDR3 bases are TGTGCCAGCAAAGTTGGGGAGTTGACTGAAGCTTTCTTT. Translated: CASKVGELTEAFF.

V and J are TRBV5-6 and TRBJ1-3; TRBD1 aligns across 7 bases. Germline loops: CDR1 SGHDT, CDR2 YYEEEE. This CDR3 spans 16 amino acids. V lost 3 bases to trimming and J lost 0 bases; unmatched junction nucleotides: 6. CDR3 loop: CASSSGQLFSGNTIYF. CDR3 nucleotide sequence: TGTGCCAGCAGCTCGGGACAGCTATTCTCTGGAAACACCATATATTTT.

The chain joins TRBV6-2 or TRBV6-3 to TRBJ1-4, with TRBD1 as a possible D gene (5 bases). The germline V and J ends were trimmed by 0 bases and 6 bases, with 17 bases remaining between them. CDR3 size: 17 residues. Germline V gives CDR1 MNHEY, CDR2 SVGEGT. CDR3 protein: CASSYSFSGESDEKLFF. The CDR3 coding sequence is TGTGCCAGCAGTTACTCGTTCTCGGGGGAATCAGATGAAAAACTGTTTTTT.

This chain links TRBV18 with TRBJ1-1; 9 bases match TRBD1. CDR1 is KGHSH and CDR2 is LQKENI in the germline V gene. J was trimmed by 3 bases and V by 6 bases; bases with no gene match: 11. The CDR3 is made up of 16 amino acids. CDR3 in amino acids: CASSNRQGVGYTEAFF. The CDR3 DNA follows: TGTGCCAGCTCTAACAGACAGGGGGTAGGGTACACTGAAGCTTTCTTT. The whole variable domain, remainder taken from reference TRBV18 and TRBJ1-1, is NAGVMQNPRHLVRRRGQEARLRCSPMKGHSHVYWYRQLPEEGLKFMVYLQKENIIDESGMPKERFSAEFPKEGPSILRIQQVVRGDSAAYFCASSNRQGVGYTEAFFGQGTRLTVV.

The chain joins TRBV4-2 to TRBJ1-1; D is uncertain. Germline values: CDR1 LGHNA, CDR2 YNFKEQ. The CDR3 is 16 residues long. V was clipped by 1 base and J by 1 base, with 13 bases between them. CDR3 DNA sequence: TGTGCCAGCAGCCAAGTGCCGGGGATGGCGAACACTGAAGCTTTCTTT. It translates to CASSQVPGMANTEAFF.